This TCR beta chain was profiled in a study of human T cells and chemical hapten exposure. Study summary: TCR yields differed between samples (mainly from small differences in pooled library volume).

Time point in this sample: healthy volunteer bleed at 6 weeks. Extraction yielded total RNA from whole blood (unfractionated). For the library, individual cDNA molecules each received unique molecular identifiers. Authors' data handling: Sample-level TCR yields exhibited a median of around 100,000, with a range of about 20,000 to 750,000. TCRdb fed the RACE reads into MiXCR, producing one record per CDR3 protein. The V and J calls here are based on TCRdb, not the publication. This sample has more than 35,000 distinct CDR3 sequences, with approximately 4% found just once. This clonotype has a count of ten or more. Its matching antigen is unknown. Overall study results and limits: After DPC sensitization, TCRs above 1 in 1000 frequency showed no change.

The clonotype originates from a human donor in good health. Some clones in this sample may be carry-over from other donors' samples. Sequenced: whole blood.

The chain's CDR3 is CASSPSDGVGETQYF. The CDR3 DNA reads TGTGCCAGCTCACCGTCTGACGGAGTCGGAGAGACCCAGTACTTC. The chain couples TRBV18 to TRBJ2-5; the D is unclear. Looked up from germline, CDR1 is KGHSH and CDR2 is LQKENI. V was clipped by 3 bases and J by 4 bases, with 15 bases between them. CDR3 length equals 15 residues.